Sequencing of this T cell receptor (beta chain) was carried out in a study of T-cell reconstitution after alpha-beta-depleted transplantation in children. Overall study findings and caveats: Expanded graft clones numbering several hundred reportedly gave rise to alpha-beta T cells about two months after transplant.

Preparation of the TCRbeta library was carried out with unique molecular identifiers. TCRdb recomputed calls from the PCR reads with MiXCR, one row per CDR3 protein. The sample consists of around 580,000 distinct CDR3 sequences, over 20% of them appearing once. Details on this clonotype: The antigen is not known.

This TCR was sampled from a boy less than two years old with Wiskott-Aldrich syndrome, due to receive a stem cell transplant. Sequencing used PBMCs, obtained before TCRalphabeta/CD19-depleted stem cell transplant.

As DNA, the CDR3 is TGCAGCGTTGTCAGAAGCTCTGGAAACACCATATATTTT. As protein: CSVVRSSGNTIYF. The V call is TRBV29-1, the J call TRBJ1-3; D ambiguous. Looked up from germline, CDR1 is SQVTM and CDR2 is ANQGSEA. This CDR3 has 13 amino acids. Between the trimmed V and J ends, which lost 4 bases and 0 bases, there was a span of 7 bases.